These T cell receptor beta chains were read from a single sample in a study of blood T cell repertoires in COVID-19. The data were produced by immunoSEQ multiplex PCR, yet TCRdb's version contains in-frame clones alone and is incomplete. The sample records over 200,000 clones, over 80% being singletons. The specimen was peripheral blood. The receptors derive from a human donor in a cohort sampled during active COVID-19. The CDR3 runs from the conserved cysteine through the conserved F or W. A D gene is named only where the DNA matches it firmly. Some rows have no size entry. The others give once, few or many, or a class for an expanded clone.

d_call: .
v_call: TRBV4-3
clone_size: few
j_call: TRBJ2-7
cdr3_nt: TGCGCCAGCAGCCAAGATCGGTCGGGGTACGAGCAGTACTTC
cdr3_aa: CASSQDRSGYEQYF

d_call: TRBD1
v_call: TRBV7-3
clone_size: .
j_call: TRBJ2-2
cdr3_nt: TGTGCCAGCGGGACAGGGAGTGGCACCGGGGAGCTGTTTTTT
cdr3_aa: CASGTGSGTGELFF

d_call: TRBD2
v_call: TRBV24-1
clone_size: .
j_call: TRBJ2-2
cdr3_nt: TGTGCCACCAGTGATTTGGTGGCTAGCGGGATTGAGGAGCTGTTTTTT
cdr3_aa: CATSDLVASGIEELFF

d_call: .
v_call: TRBV6-6
clone_size: .
j_call: TRBJ1-1
cdr3_nt: TGTGCCAGCAGTTACTCGAATCCCCAAGGGGAAACTGGAGCTTTCTTT
cdr3_aa: CASSYSNPQGETGAFF

d_call: TRBD1
v_call: TRBV4-2
clone_size: .
j_call: TRBJ1-2
cdr3_nt: TGTGCCAGCAGCTCGGCGACAGGGATCTATGGCTACACCTTC
cdr3_aa: CASSSATGIYGYTF

d_call: .
v_call: TRBV7-9
clone_size: .
j_call: TRBJ1-6
cdr3_nt: TGTGCCAGCAGGCTTACCTTCGGGGTGGAGTCACCCCTCCACTTT
cdr3_aa: CASRLTFGVESPLHF

d_call: .
v_call: TRBV27
clone_size: .
j_call: TRBJ1-2
cdr3_nt: TGTGCCAGCAGTCCGGGACAAAAAAATGGCTACACCTTC
cdr3_aa: CASSPGQKNGYTF

d_call: .
v_call: TRBV9
clone_size: once
j_call: TRBJ2-5
cdr3_nt: TGTGCCAGTGCCCGGGGAGAGACCCAGTACTTC
cdr3_aa: CASARGETQYF

d_call: .
v_call: TRBV9
clone_size: .
j_call: TRBJ1-3
cdr3_nt: TGTGCCAGCAGCAGCCAGGTGTCTGGAAACACCATATATTTT
cdr3_aa: CASSSQVSGNTIYF

d_call: TRBD1
v_call: TRBV30
clone_size: .
j_call: TRBJ2-3
cdr3_nt: TGTGCCTGGGCCGGGACAGGGGCCCTCACAGATACGCAGTATTTT
cdr3_aa: CAWAGTGALTDTQYF

d_call: .
v_call: TRBV6-2/TRBV6-3
clone_size: once
j_call: TRBJ1-2
cdr3_nt: TGTGCCAGCAGTTACCCCGACAGGTTGAGCGGCTACACCTTC
cdr3_aa: CASSYPDRLSGYTF

d_call: .
v_call: TRBV18
clone_size: .
j_call: TRBJ2-6
cdr3_nt: TGTGCCAGCTCACCACCGTTCACTGGGGCCAACGTCCTGACTTTC
cdr3_aa: CASSPPFTGANVLTF

d_call: TRBD1
v_call: TRBV5-4
clone_size: .
j_call: TRBJ1-4
cdr3_nt: TGTGCCAGCAGCGACGCCTCAGGGGGTCAAAATGAAAAACTGTTTTTT
cdr3_aa: CASSDASGGQNEKLFF

d_call: TRBD2
v_call: TRBV7-7
clone_size: .
j_call: TRBJ2-1
cdr3_nt: TGTGCCAGCAGCCTGGGGGGTAGCGGGGGTTACAATGAGCAGTTCTTC
cdr3_aa: CASSLGGSGGYNEQFF

d_call: .
v_call: TRBV4-1
clone_size: .
j_call: TRBJ1-3
cdr3_nt: TGCGCCAGCAGCCAGAGGAGTTCTGGAAACACCATATATTTT
cdr3_aa: CASSQRSSGNTIYF

d_call: .
v_call: TRBV5-1
clone_size: .
j_call: TRBJ2-1
cdr3_nt: TGCGCCAGCAGCTTAAACAGCGGGCGCCACAATGAGCAGTTCTTC
cdr3_aa: CASSLNSGRHNEQFF

d_call: TRBD1
v_call: TRBV5-8
clone_size: .
j_call: TRBJ1-2
cdr3_nt: TGTGCCAGCAGCCGAGGACAGGGGGTATTAAATCATGGCTACACCTTC
cdr3_aa: CASSRGQGVLNHGYTF

d_call: .
v_call: TRBV3-1/TRBV3-2
clone_size: once
j_call: TRBJ1-4
cdr3_nt: TGTGCCAGCAGCCAAGAGGCCTCGGAGGGGGGGAATGAAAAACTGTTTTTT
cdr3_aa: CASSQEASEGGNEKLFF

d_call: .
v_call: TRBV19
clone_size: .
j_call: TRBJ1-6
cdr3_nt: TGTGCCAGTAGTATAACAGGCTCCTATAATTCACCCCTCCACTTT
cdr3_aa: CASSITGSYNSPLHF

d_call: .
v_call: TRBV11-2
clone_size: .
j_call: TRBJ2-7
cdr3_nt: TGTGCCAGCAGCTTAGATTGGGGGACTCCTGATTTC
cdr3_aa: CASSLDWGTPDF

d_call: TRBD1
v_call: TRBV5-4
clone_size: .
j_call: TRBJ1-1
cdr3_nt: TGTGCCAGCAGCGCCGGGACAGGGGGTGTCGCTGAAGCTTTCTTT
cdr3_aa: CASSAGTGGVAEAFF

d_call: .
v_call: TRBV5-6
clone_size: .
j_call: TRBJ2-1
cdr3_nt: TGTGCCAGCAGCTTGGCCAAGGAGGGTGTGAATGAGCAGTTCTTC
cdr3_aa: CASSLAKEGVNEQFF

d_call: .
v_call: TRBV28
clone_size: .
j_call: TRBJ2-6
cdr3_nt: TGTGCCAGCAGTTATCCCTCCTCTGGGGCCAACGTCCTGACTTTC
cdr3_aa: CASSYPSSGANVLTF

d_call: .
v_call: TRBV7-2
clone_size: .
j_call: TRBJ1-2
cdr3_nt: TGTGCCAGCAGCCACGGGAGGGACTATGGCTACACCTTC
cdr3_aa: CASSHGRDYGYTF

d_call: .
v_call: TRBV6-2/TRBV6-3
clone_size: .
j_call: TRBJ1-1
cdr3_nt: TGTGCCAGCAGTTACCAGGACACATTTTGGGCTTTCTTT
cdr3_aa: CASSYQDTFWAFF

d_call: .
v_call: TRBV6-2/TRBV6-3
clone_size: .
j_call: TRBJ2-1
cdr3_nt: TGTGCCAGCAGCGATTTACCACCCGGGAGCTCCTACAATGAGCAGTTCTTC
cdr3_aa: CASSDLPPGSSYNEQFF

d_call: TRBD1
v_call: TRBV4-3
clone_size: .
j_call: TRBJ2-7
cdr3_nt: TGCGCCAGCAGCCGATCGACAGGGAACTACGAGCAGTACTTC
cdr3_aa: CASSRSTGNYEQYF

d_call: .
v_call: TRBV11-3
clone_size: .
j_call: TRBJ1-6
cdr3_nt: TGTGCCAGCAGCTTAGATAACAGTGGGAATTCACCCCTCCACTTT
cdr3_aa: CASSLDNSGNSPLHF

d_call: .
v_call: TRBV5-7
clone_size: .
j_call: TRBJ1-5
cdr3_nt: TGTGCCAGCAGCGTTACAGGGTTTGTCCAGCCCCAGCATTTT
cdr3_aa: CASSVTGFVQPQHF

d_call: TRBD1
v_call: TRBV28
clone_size: once
j_call: TRBJ1-2
cdr3_nt: TGTGCCAGCAGTTTAGCTGGACAGGGGTACTATGGCTACACCTTC
cdr3_aa: CASSLAGQGYYGYTF

d_call: .
v_call: TRBV20-1
clone_size: .
j_call: TRBJ2-7
cdr3_nt: TGCAGTGCCCGGCTAGCGTATGAGCAGTACTTC
cdr3_aa: CSARLAYEQYF

d_call: .
v_call: TRBV10-3
clone_size: .
j_call: TRBJ2-5
cdr3_nt: TGTGCCATCAGTGATGCACTAGAGACCCAGTACTTC
cdr3_aa: CAISDALETQYF

d_call: TRBD1
v_call: TRBV28
clone_size: .
j_call: TRBJ1-5
cdr3_nt: TGTGCCAGCAGTTTACGACAGGGCAGCAATCAGCCCCAGCATTTT
cdr3_aa: CASSLRQGSNQPQHF

d_call: TRBD1
v_call: TRBV5-4
clone_size: .
j_call: TRBJ1-2
cdr3_nt: TGTGCCAGCCGGGACACACTACAGGGGAAGAGGGGCTACACCTTC
cdr3_aa: CASRDTLQGKRGYTF

d_call: TRBD2
v_call: TRBV6-2/TRBV6-3
clone_size: .
j_call: TRBJ2-7
cdr3_nt: TGTGCCAGCAGTCTTTTTAGCGGGAGGACCTACGAGCAGTACTTC
cdr3_aa: CASSLFSGRTYEQYF

d_call: TRBD1
v_call: TRBV6-2/TRBV6-3
clone_size: .
j_call: TRBJ1-5
cdr3_nt: TGTGCCAGCAGTCTGCGACCGGACAGGAATCAGCCCCAGCATTTT
cdr3_aa: CASSLRPDRNQPQHF

d_call: TRBD2
v_call: TRBV7-2
clone_size: .
j_call: TRBJ2-3
cdr3_nt: TGTGCCAGCAGCGCCGGGGGGGCGTCATTTACGCAGTATTTT
cdr3_aa: CASSAGGASFTQYF

d_call: TRBD1
v_call: TRBV15
clone_size: .
j_call: TRBJ2-2
cdr3_nt: TGTGCCACCAGCAAACGCTTGGGACAGACCCCCTTAGTTGTCGGGGAGCTGTTTTTT
cdr3_aa: CATSKRLGQTPLVVGELFF

d_call: TRBD1
v_call: TRBV5-1
clone_size: few
j_call: TRBJ2-6
cdr3_nt: TGCGCCAGCAGCTCTTTAAGGACAGGGGCTGGGGCCAACGTCCTGACTTTC
cdr3_aa: CASSSLRTGAGANVLTF

d_call: TRBD2
v_call: TRBV29-1
clone_size: .
j_call: TRBJ2-1
cdr3_nt: TGCAGCGTGAGACTGAGCGGGAGAGGTTACAATGAGCAGTTCTTC
cdr3_aa: CSVRLSGRGYNEQFF

d_call: .
v_call: TRBV27
clone_size: .
j_call: TRBJ2-1
cdr3_nt: TGTGCCAGCAGTTTAGGGAGGTCCTACAATGAGCAGTTCTTC
cdr3_aa: CASSLGRSYNEQFF

d_call: .
v_call: TRBV11-3
clone_size: .
j_call: TRBJ1-3
cdr3_nt: TGTGCCAGCAGCTTGGGCAGCTCTGGAAACACCATATATTTT
cdr3_aa: CASSLGSSGNTIYF